The sequence of this T cell receptor (beta chain) was determined in a study of T cells in Graves' hyperthyroidism and ophthalmopathy. The study's findings and limits: Blood held most thyroid clonotypes expanded above 0.001 frequency.

The germline V and J ends were trimmed by 4 bases and 2 bases, with 6 bases remaining between them. There are 12 residues in the CDR3. Germline CDR1 SQVTM, CDR2 ANQGSEA. As for this clonotype: Its antigen is unidentified.

A Clinical Activity Score of at least 3, a NOSPECS grade of at least 4 and a duration under 3 months were recorded in the ophthalmopathy patients. Amplified regions were TCR beta CDR3 sequences from RNA transcripts. The study used the HTBI primer set for a first-round RT-PCR of the TCR CDR3. TCRdb re-called the multiplex PCR reads through MiXCR, storing one row per CDR3 protein. The sample includes hundreds of thousands of distinct CDR3 sequences, 14% to 15% seen only once; the top ten take roughly 4.5%. Sequencing was carried out using blood. This chain uses TRBV29-1 with TRBJ1-3, with a tentative D call TRBD1 (5 bases). This clonotype was obtained from a woman aged 40 to 50 with Graves' ophthalmopathy. This CDR3 reads CSVVDTGNTIYF. CDR3 DNA sequence: TGCAGCGTTGTGGACACTGGAAACACCATATATTTT. The full variable domain, in which reference TRBV29-1 and TRBJ1-3 provide the parts outside the CDR3, is SAVISQKPSRDICQRGTSLTIQCQVDSQVTMMFWYRQQPGQSLTLIATANQGSEATYESGFVIDKFPISRPNLTFSTLTVSNMSPEDSSIYLCSVVDTGNTIYFGEGSWLTVV.